This T cell receptor beta chain stems from a study of T cell responses to AZD1222 COVID-19 vaccine. Overall study findings and caveats: The number of AZD1222 recipients seropositive at baseline was only 6 or 7. Spike-specific TCR breadth and depth rose after two AZD1222 doses.

The CDR3 contains 13 residues. Trimming took off 1 base at V and 6 bases at J, with 10 bases between the two ends. The germline gives CDR1 LGHDT, CDR2 YNNKEL (reference sequence). The repertoire was sequenced with immunoSEQ multiplex PCR; TCRdb's copy has only in-frame clones and lacks some. This repertoire shows tens of thousands of clones, over 75% found once; its top ten account for under 6.5%. Remarks on this clone: The antigen remains unidentified.

The receptor was derived from an adult in good health. This chain connects TRBV3-1 (or the pseudogene TRBV3-2) to TRBJ2-7; D is perhaps TRBD1 (5 bases). This material consisted of peripheral blood, taken on day 0 of AZD1222 vaccination. For the CDR3, the DNA is TGTGCCAGCAGCCAAGGGCGAAGGGGCGAGCAGTACTTC. This encodes CASSQGRRGEQYF.